Listed below are T cell receptor beta chains from one sample, sequenced in a study of blood T cell repertoires in COVID-19. The method was immunoSEQ multiplex PCR; TCRdb's version includes in-frame clones alone and lacks a portion of them. Here the sample spans 110,000 or so clones, roughly 82% being singletons. The sequencing sample was made of peripheral blood. All receptors derive from a woman in her thirties or forties with acute or convalescent COVID-19. CDR3s include the opening cysteine and the closing phenylalanine or tryptophan. A D gene is named only where the DNA matches it firmly. Expanded clones are given a class, and other clones once, few, many or no size at all.

-	-	TRBJ1-2	15	TRBV6-6	TGTGCCAGCAGACCACCGACAGTACTTAACTATGGCTACACCTTC	CASRPPTVLNYGYTF
-	-	TRBJ1-5	12	TRBV19	TGTGCCAGTAGTCACCAGCGTCAGCCCCAGCATTTT	CASSHQRQPQHF
-	-	TRBJ1-4	11	TRBV10-2	TGCGCCAGCCGGTCGCCCGAAAAACTGTTTTTT	CASRSPEKLFF
-	once	TRBJ2-7	11	TRBV7-2	TGTGCCAGCGGACAAGGCTACGAGCAGTACTTC	CASGQGYEQYF
TRBD1	-	TRBJ1-1	17	TRBV7-8	TGTGCCAGCAGAACCGGGACAGGGGGCTTCCAGAACACTGAAGCTTTCTTT	CASRTGTGGFQNTEAFF
TRBD1	-	TRBJ1-1	16	TRBV19	TGTGCCAGTAGTAGTGGGACAGGGTTTGAGAAGGCTGAAGCTTTCTTT	CASSSGTGFEKAEAFF
-	once	TRBJ1-1	15	TRBV5-1	TGCGCCAGCAGCTTGGGAGGGTCCTCAAACACTGAAGCTTTCTTT	CASSLGGSSNTEAFF
TRBD1	-	TRBJ2-2	13	TRBV7-9	TGTGCCAGCAGCCGGACAGGATCCGGGGAGCTGTTTTTT	CASSRTGSGELFF
TRBD1	-	TRBJ1-3	17	TRBV19	TGTGCCAGTGGTACTCAGAGGACAGGGGGCGCTGGAAACACCATATATTTT	CASGTQRTGGAGNTIYF
TRBD1	-	TRBJ1-3	15	TRBV2	TGTGCCAGCAGTGGTGGGACAGGGAGTGGAAACACCATATATTTT	CASSGGTGSGNTIYF
-	-	TRBJ2-1	16	TRBV21-1	TGTGCCAGCAGCAACCCGGGACAAGTCTCCTACAATGAGCAGTTCTTC	CASSNPGQVSYNEQFF
-	-	TRBJ1-1	16	TRBV4-2	TGTGCCAGCAGCCAAGAAGACGGCCGGGGGGCTACTGAAGCTTTCTTT	CASSQEDGRGATEAFF
TRBD2	once	TRBJ2-1	15	TRBV7-2	TGTGCCAGCAGCTTAGGACTAGCGGGGGCGGGTGAGCAGTTCTTC	CASSLGLAGAGEQFF
-	-	TRBJ1-3	15	TRBV7-2	TGTGCCAGCAGCTTAGGGGGCAGGGAAGGAAACACCATATATTTT	CASSLGGREGNTIYF
-	-	TRBJ2-2	15	TRBV5-4	TGTGCCAGCAGCCCGGCGGCAAAGAACACCGGGGAGCTGTTTTTT	CASSPAAKNTGELFF
-	-	TRBJ2-7	14	TRBV15	TGTGCCACCAGCAGAGTAGGACAGACGAACGAGCAGTACTTC	CATSRVGQTNEQYF
TRBD1	-	TRBJ2-7	14	TRBV2	TGTGCCAGCAACGGCCGGACAGGGAGTTACGAGCAGTACTTC	CASNGRTGSYEQYF
-	-	TRBJ1-4	15	TRBV4-3	TGCGCCAGCAGCCAAGATCTGAGTTCTAATGAAAAACTGTTTTTT	CASSQDLSSNEKLFF
TRBD2	once	TRBJ2-7	15	TRBV12-5	TGTGCTAGTGGTTTGGGCGGAGGACTAGCCTCCGAGCAGTACTTC	CASGLGGGLASEQYF
-	-	TRBJ1-3	15	TRBV7-7	TGTGCCAGCAGCTCTTCGGCGGGGGCGGGAAACACCATATATTTT	CASSSSAGAGNTIYF
-	-	TRBJ2-2	14	TRBV6-5	TGTGCCAGCAGCCCCGGGATAGGGTCCGGGGAGCTGTTTTTT	CASSPGIGSGELFF
TRBD1	-	TRBJ1-4	15	TRBV19	TGTGCCAGTAGTGGAGGGACAGCAACTAATGAAAAACTGTTTTTT	CASSGGTATNEKLFF
-	-	TRBJ1-1	13	TRBV10-1	TGCGCCAGCAGTCTGCAGGGTAACACTGAAGCTTTCTTT	CASSLQGNTEAFF
-	-	TRBJ1-2	12	TRBV24-1	TGTGCCACCAGTGATCCCGGGTTTGGCTACACCTTC	CATSDPGFGYTF